The clone carrying this T cell receptor (beta chain) was found a few times. The data were obtained in a study of shared T cell receptors in the human thymus. This table comes from immunoSEQ multiplex PCR, and its TCRdb copy is limited to in-frame clones, with some not included. The sample lists 540,000 or so clones; 78% were seen once. From germline, CDR1 is MDHEN and CDR2 SYDVKM. Trimming left V 6 bases short and J 1 base short, with 17 bases between. The CDR3 extends over 16 amino acids. This sample was also put to use in a study of human thymus T cells. Turning to that study: Surgeons resected thymus tissue during corrective heart surgery. Unrelated individuals were reported by related research to share highly overlapping thymic repertoires.

The specimen sequenced was thymocytes. The genes are TRBV28 and TRBJ2-3; D is undetermined. This clonotype originated in a boy younger than two with a congenital heart defect. CDR3 in DNA: TGTGCCAGCAGGTGTCCTAGGCTTCTAGGCACAGATACGCAGTATTTT. Encoded protein: CASRCPRLLGTDTQYF. The full variable domain, completed using reference TRBV28 and TRBJ2-3, is DVKVTQSSRYLVKRTGEKVFLECVQDMDHENMFWYRQDPGLGLRLIYFSYDVKMKEKGDIPEGYSVSREKKERFSLILESASTNQTSMYLCASRCPRLLGTDTQYFGPGTRLTVL.